This T cell receptor (beta chain) is from a study of blood T cell repertoires in COVID-19. The wider study: Whether acute or convalescent, the COVID-19 samples came from the United States, Italy and Spain. T cells, B-cell-depleted T cells, or PBMCs provided the cDNA or gDNA that served as material.

Source study methods: Quantification of nucleated cells was approximated via reference gene primer amplification. Profiling relied on immunoSEQ multiplex PCR, and the TCRdb table lists in-frame clones only, not all of them. D and trimming come from the DNA, and the V and J calls and clone size come from that table. The sample yields 60,000 or so clones, about 83% seen once. The ends lost 1 base at V and 2 bases at J; junction bases unmatched: 11. The CDR3 has 17 residues. Looked up from germline, CDR1 is SGHDT and CDR2 is YYEEEE. The material sequenced was peripheral blood. V and J are TRBV5-6 and TRBJ2-7, with 8 bases matching TRBD2. The clonotype was recovered from a human donor in a cohort sampled during active COVID-19. CDR3 nucleotides: TGTGCCAGCAGCTTGTCTTTTTATGGCGGGGGGACCTACGAGCAGTACTTC. Amino acids: CASSLSFYGGGTYEQYF.